This T cell receptor (beta chain) was identified in a study of blood T cells in healthy people across ages. General study results and limits: Higher diversity and more naive CD4+ cells were features of long-lived donors, compared to aged donors. Percentage of naive T cells showed a strong correlation with TCR beta diversity.

Together with a sample-barcoded 5' primer, a J-beta primer mix was included in a second PCR lasting about 6 to 12 cycles. Each CDR3 protein is one row after TCRdb ran MiXCR on the 5' RACE reads. The sample lists fewer than 1.5 million distinct CDR3 sequences; around 42% were seen once. This clonotype was seen more than once but under ten times. Its matching antigen is unknown. Trimming shortened V by 2 bases and J by 7 bases, and 15 bases separated the two germline ends. The CDR3 loop spans 15 amino acids. The germline CDR1 and CDR2 sequences are MNHEY and SVGEGT. The receptor comes from a young woman in good health. The specimen sequenced was blood. J is TRBJ1-5 and V is TRBV6-2 or TRBV6-3, with TRBD1 as a possible D gene (5 bases). The CDR3 is CASSYAGGLGQPQHF. In DNA form, the CDR3 reads TGTGCCAGCAGTTACGCCGGGGGTCTGGGCCAGCCCCAGCATTTT.